This T cell receptor beta chain was captured by sequencing in a study of blood T cell repertoires in COVID-19. Across the study: In each case, the material was cDNA or gDNA derived from T cells, B-cell-depleted T cells, or PBMCs.

Trimming removed 4 bases at V and 4 bases at J, with 5 bases between. There are 13 residues in the CDR3. Germline-derived CDR1 and CDR2 are ENHRY and SYGVKD. Source study methods: It was from reference gene primer amplification that nucleated cell counts were estimated. Generated by immunoSEQ multiplex PCR, the TCRdb table keeps only in-frame clones and is missing some. Clone size and the V and J calls come from that table; the DNA yielded D and trimming. Of approximately 200,000 clones listed, roughly 87% are singletons. All enrollees were about 18 to 89 years old and from 25 or so US areas. Sample: PBMCs or T cells enriched from blood (not recorded which). This chain uses TRBV10-3 with TRBJ1-6, with D tentatively TRBD1 (5 bases). The source of this sequence is a man aged 25 to 45 in a cohort exposed to, infected with or recovered from COVID-19 (not recorded which). This CDR3 reads CAISGTYNSPLHF. The DNA of the CDR3 is TGTGCCATCAGTGGGACATATAATTCACCCCTCCACTTT.